These 27 T cell receptor beta chains were all obtained from the same sample, sequenced in a study of follicular helper T cells after annual influenza vaccination. Stated time point: 2015-2016 season, pre-vaccination. Produced via immunoSEQ multiplex PCR; TCRdb's table is partial and in-frame only. The profile shows about 14,000 clones, about four fifths of them singletons. Sequencing was performed on CXCR5- memory CD4+ T cells sorted from blood, taken on the day of influenza vaccination. The receptor source for this set is an adult who received the influenza vaccine.

CDR3 coding DNA: TGTGCCAGCAGTTTGGAGCCAGGGGTGAGAGGCACCATATATTTT. Protein sequence: CASSLEPGVRGTIYF. The V and J genes are TRBV28 and TRBJ1-3; possibly TRBD1 for D (6 bases). V was trimmed by 3 bases and J by 9 bases, leaving 18 bases between them. This CDR3 region has 15 residues. Germline V gives CDR1 MDHEN, CDR2 SYDVKM.

The chain links TRBV2 to TRBJ2-3; 8 bases are shared with TRBD2. V shed 7 bases and J 8 bases; nucleotides not matched to a gene: 8. CDR1 and CDR2 from the germline V gene are SNHLY and FYNNEI. The CDR3 length is 13 residues. The CDR3 loop reads CASTGGAGVTQYF. The CDR3 DNA is TGTGCCAGCACCGGGGGGGCGGGGGTTACGCAGTATTTT.

This chain joins TRBV5-4 and TRBJ1-2; D not resolved. CDR3 length: 15 residues. Germline V gene data show CDR1 as SGHNT and CDR2 as YYREEE (reference sequence). The V end lost 0 bases, the J end lost 3 bases, and 12 bases lay between the germline ends. The CDR3 coding sequence is TGTGCCAGCAGCTTGGTACTGGGCTCCGACTATGGCTACACCTTC. Protein sequence: CASSLVLGSDYGYTF.

This clone appeared a few times. The rearrangement joins TRBV21-1 to TRBJ1-6. TRBV21-1 has pseudogene status. This CDR3 contains 18 residues. The CDR3 is CASSKADGTKVPNSPLHF. Here the CDR3 DNA reads TGTGCCAGCAGCAAAGCGGACGGCACCAAGGTCCCCAATTCACCCCTCCACTTT.

The chain links TRBV4-1 to TRBJ2-4; D possibly corresponds to TRBD2 (6 bases). V lost 3 bases and J lost 0, with 18 bases in between. This CDR3 region has 18 residues. Germline V gene data show CDR1 as MGHRA and CDR2 as YSYEKL. This chain's CDR3 is CASSQVVAGLLAKNIQYF. The DNA for the CDR3 is TGCGCCAGCAGCCAGGTTGTGGCGGGGTTACTAGCCAAAAACATTCAGTACTTC.

This chain connects TRBV27 to TRBJ2-1, with 9 bases identical to TRBD1. The V and J ends lost 6 bases and 7 bases, in that order; junction bases with no gene match: 13. Germline-derived CDR1 and CDR2 are MNHEY and SMNVEV (reference sequence). The CDR3 loop spans 16 amino acids. CDR3 bases: TGTGCCAGCAGCTACGGGACAGGGAGGGGTCCAAATGAGCAGTTCTTC. As protein: CASSYGTGRGPNEQFF.

This clone turned up a few times. V gene TRBV2 combines with J gene TRBJ1-5; perhaps TRBD1 as D (6 bases). V lost 5 bases to trimming and J lost 9 bases, with 11 bases between them. The CDR3 has 12 amino acids. Germline assignment: CDR1 SNHLY and CDR2 FYNNEI. CDR3 DNA sequence: TGTGCCAGCAGTAATGGAGGGGGGCCCCAGCATTTT. It is translated as CASSNGGGPQHF.

This clone was seen just once. This chain uses TRBV19 with TRBJ2-3; D is unresolved. Germline V gene sequence: CDR1 LNHDA, CDR2 SQIVND (reference sequence). The CDR3 runs 15 residues. Trimming removed 7 bases from V and 2 bases from J, with 16 bases in between. The CDR3 sequence is CASTMGFTPTDTQYF. CDR3 nucleotide sequence: TGTGCCAGTACCATGGGCTTCACACCCACAGATACGCAGTATTTT.

This rearrangement joins TRBV9 to TRBJ2-4; D remains unclear. The CDR3 extends over 15 amino acids. Germline CDR1 and CDR2: SGDLS and YYNGEE. Trimming shortened V by 0 bases and J by 0 bases, and 7 bases separated the two germline ends. The CDR3 here is CASSVEATAKNIQYF. In DNA form, the CDR3 reads TGTGCCAGCAGCGTAGAGGCAACAGCCAAAAACATTCAGTACTTC.

This clone was observed a few times. The chain has TRBV7-2 and TRBJ2-7; 9 nucleotides align to TRBD1. The ends lost 5 bases at V and 2 bases at J; junction bases unmatched: 7. In germline, CDR1 is SGHTA, CDR2 FQGNSA. The CDR3 has 15 residues. This CDR3 is CASSQGQGSTYEQYF. CDR3 DNA: TGTGCCAGCAGCCAGGGACAGGGTAGCACCTACGAGCAGTACTTC.

The rearrangement links TRBV5-6 to TRBJ1-1; D is uncertain. This CDR3 has 14 residues. Germline CDR1 and CDR2: SGHDT and YYEEEE. Trimming left V 7 bases short and J 2 bases short, with 15 bases between. CDR3 residues: CASVFRQVNTEAFF. CDR3 DNA: TGTGCCAGCGTCTTCCGGCAGGTTAACACTGAAGCTTTCTTT.

The rearrangement joins TRBV7-7 to TRBJ2-5; D perhaps matches TRBD2 (5 bases). The CDR3 loop spans 14 amino acids. Germline CDR1 and CDR2: SSHAT and FNYEAQ (reference sequence). Trimming pared 1 base from V and 3 bases from J, leaving 9 bases between. The CDR3 is CASSLDEGEETQYF. The CDR3 DNA reads as TGTGCCAGCAGCTTAGATGAGGGAGAAGAGACCCAGTACTTC.

This chain links TRBV5-6 with TRBJ1-4; possible D gene TRBD1, 6 bases. Germline loops: CDR1 SGHDT, CDR2 YYEEEE. Trimming left V 1 base short and J 3 bases short, with 10 bases between. This CDR3 comprises 15 residues. As DNA, the CDR3 is TGTGCCAGCAGCTTGAAGTCAGGGGCTAATGAAAAACTGTTTTTT. Translation gives CASSLKSGANEKLFF.

The V and J genes are TRBV30 and TRBJ2-5; weak D call: TRBD1 (6 bases). From germline, CDR1 is GTSNPN and CDR2 SVGIG (reference sequence). This CDR3 has 12 residues. V lost 5 bases, J lost 6 bases, and 13 bases lay in between. The CDR3 is CAWEDSGKTQYF. The DNA for the CDR3 is TGTGCCTGGGAGGACAGTGGGAAGACCCAGTACTTC. The variable domain in full, completed from reference TRBV30 and TRBJ2-5, reads SQTIHQWPATLVQPVGSPLSLECTVEGTSNPNLYWYRQAAGRGLQLLFYSVGIGQISSEVPQNLSASRPQDRQFILSSKKLLLSDSGFYLCAWEDSGKTQYFGPGTRLLVL.

The rearrangement joins TRBV28 to TRBJ1-5; D not resolved. The CDR3 is made up of 17 amino acids. The V end lost 6 bases, the J end lost 4 bases, and 22 bases lay between the germline ends. Germline assignment: CDR1 MDHEN and CDR2 SYDVKM. The CDR3 here is CASRRTTTFGRNQPQHF. The CDR3 DNA is TGTGCCAGCAGAAGGACCACGACATTCGGGAGGAATCAGCCCCAGCATTTT. Filled out from reference TRBV28 and TRBJ1-5, the complete variable domain reads DVKVTQSSRYLVKRTGEKVFLECVQDMDHENMFWYRQDPGLGLRLIYFSYDVKMKEKGDIPEGYSVSREKKERFSLILESASTNQTSMYLCASRRTTTFGRNQPQHFGDGTRLSIL.

This clone was recorded only once. CDR3 sequence: CASRRLAGGPPQYF. The CDR3 coding sequence is TGTGCCAGCAGAAGACTAGCGGGGGGGCCGCCCCAGTACTTC. The chain joins TRBV2 to TRBJ2-5; 14 nucleotides agree with TRBD2. J lost 9 bases, V lost 6 bases, and 6 bases had no gene match. The CDR3 runs 14 residues. Per germline, CDR1 SNHLY and CDR2 FYNNEI.

The V and J genes are TRBV18 and TRBJ2-5; 8 nucleotides line up with TRBD1. This CDR3 has 14 amino acids. V trimming: 4 bases; J trimming: 5 bases; junction bases outside the gene matches: 6. Germline V gives CDR1 KGHSH, CDR2 LQKENI. The CDR3 DNA is TGTGCCAGCTCACGGACAGGGCCGCGGGAGACCCAGTACTTC. It codes for CASSRTGPRETQYF.

J is TRBJ1-6 and V is TRBV6-5; no firm D call. The length of the CDR3 is 15 residues. V lost 5 bases and J 9 bases, leaving 17 bases between the germline ends. In germline, CDR1 is MNHEY, CDR2 SVGAGI. CDR3 amino acids: CASSTVSGNRSPLHF. In DNA form, the CDR3 reads TGTGCCAGCAGTACCGTTTCGGGGAATCGTTCACCCCTCCACTTT.

This sequence joins TRBV7-2 and TRBJ2-5; TRBD1 aligns across 7 bases. J lost 4 bases, V lost 3 bases, and 2 bases had no gene match. Germline V gene data show CDR1 as SGHTA and CDR2 as FQGNSA. The CDR3 loop spans 13 amino acids. Here the CDR3 reads CASSLDRRETQYF. DNA of the CDR3: TGTGCCAGCAGCTTGGACAGGAGAGAGACCCAGTACTTC.

This rearrangement joins TRBV28 to TRBJ1-5, with a tentative D call TRBD1 (5 bases). Germline V gene lookup returns CDR1 MDHEN and CDR2 SYDVKM. Between the trimmed V and J ends, which lost 3 bases and 0 bases, there was a span of 9 bases. This CDR3 has 15 amino acids. CDR3 DNA: TGTGCCAGCAGTTTGGGCGGGGCTAGCAATCAGCCCCAGCATTTT. It yields the protein CASSLGGASNQPQHF.

This rearrangement joins TRBV2 to TRBJ2-1, with 13 bases identical to TRBD2. The CDR3 totals 14 residues. The germline V gene encodes CDR1 SNHLY and CDR2 FYNNEI. The junction had 3 bases not matched to a gene; V was cut back by 6 bases and J by 7 bases. In DNA, the CDR3 is TGTGCCAGCAGCGGGACTAGCGGGACGAATGAGCAGTTCTTC. Its translation is CASSGTSGTNEQFF. The full variable domain, completed using reference TRBV2 and TRBJ2-1, is EPEVTQTPSHQVTQMGQEVILRCVPISNHLYFYWYRQILGQKVEFLVSFYNNEISEKSEIFDDQFSVERPDGSNFTLKIRSTKLEDSAMYFCASSGTSGTNEQFFGPGTRLTVL.

The V call is TRBV11-2, the J call TRBJ2-7, with D tentatively TRBD2 (5 bases). V lost 0 bases and J lost 3, with 27 bases in between. The CDR3 has 20 amino acids. The V gene's germline CDR1 is SGHAT and CDR2 FQNNGV. CDR3 coding DNA: TGTGCCAGCAGCTTAGATAAGCGATTTAATTCGTTAGCGTTAAACTACGAGCAGTACTTC. It yields the protein CASSLDKRFNSLALNYEQYF.

The V gene is TRBV7-2, the J gene TRBJ1-6, with 8 bases fitting TRBD1. The germline V gene encodes CDR1 SGHTA and CDR2 FQGNSA. With V trimmed by 5 bases and J by 8 bases, 14 bases remained unmatched. This CDR3 spans 17 amino acids. In nucleotides, the CDR3 is TGTGCCAGCAGCCCTCGGACCGGACAGGGTTCGGATTCACCCCTCCACTTT. Its translation: CASSPRTGQGSDSPLHF.

The V gene is TRBV1, the J gene TRBJ2-7; the table's TRBD2 call for D was not verified on the DNA. TRBV1 is tagged as a pseudogene. CDR3 size: 16 residues. The CDR3 sequence: CTSSPRDSRRIIEQYF. CDR3 sequence (DNA): TGCACCAGCAGCCCACGGGACTCACGCCGGATCATAGAGCAGTACTTC.

V gene TRBV7-2 combines with J gene TRBJ1-2; D is ambiguous. V was pared by 3 bases and J by 5 bases, with 13 bases between. This CDR3 is 14 amino acids long. From germline, CDR1 is SGHTA and CDR2 FQGNSA. The CDR3 here is CASSFFIEEYGYTF. The CDR3 DNA follows: TGTGCCAGCAGCTTTTTCATTGAGGAGTATGGCTACACCTTC.

The chain links TRBV28 to TRBJ2-1; TRBD2 matches at 8 bases. V lost 6 bases and J lost 0; bases outside the gene matches: 7. The V gene's germline CDR1 is MDHEN and CDR2 SYDVKM. The CDR3 sequence is 16 residues long. The CDR3 bases are TGTGCCAGCAGAGGACTAGCCCCCTCCTCCTACAATGAGCAGTTCTTC. Translation gives CASRGLAPSSYNEQFF.

The gene calls are TRBV4-3 and TRBJ2-2; D uncertain. Germline V CDR1 and CDR2: LGHNA, YSLEER. V was trimmed by 0 bases and J by 9 bases, leaving 17 bases between them. This CDR3 has 16 amino acids. CDR3 in amino acids: CASSQDLRAEVRELFF. In nucleotides, the CDR3 is TGCGCCAGCAGCCAAGATTTAAGGGCAGAAGTCCGGGAGCTGTTTTTT.